This TCR beta chain emerged from a study of metastatic and nonmetastatic thyroid tumors. As for the study in general: The study looked at repertoires side by side in blood and in tumor or nodule tissue from malignant and benign thyroid patients.

This clone was seen only a few times. Antigen specificity is unknown. V lost 3 bases and J lost 5, with 13 bases in between. This CDR3 comprises 14 residues. The germline V gene has CDR1 MNHEY and CDR2 SVGEGT. None of the patients had undergone any treatment ahead of thyroid surgery. TCRdb re-called the PCR reads through MiXCR. The table includes about 16,000 clones, roughly 29% detected once. Study findings and constraints: Significantly greater TCR beta diversity was reportedly found in malignant thyroid tumors than in benign nodules (in blood and tumor).

This chain connects TRBV6-2 or TRBV6-3 to TRBJ1-1; no reliable D call. The sequenced sample consisted of blood. The receptor was isolated from a female donor with papillary thyroid cancer or a benign thyroid nodule (not recorded which). Some clones in this sample may be carry-over from other donors' samples. The CDR3 here is CASSYVSGKTEAFF. In DNA, the CDR3 is TGTGCCAGCAGTTATGTGTCGGGAAAGACTGAAGCTTTCTTT.